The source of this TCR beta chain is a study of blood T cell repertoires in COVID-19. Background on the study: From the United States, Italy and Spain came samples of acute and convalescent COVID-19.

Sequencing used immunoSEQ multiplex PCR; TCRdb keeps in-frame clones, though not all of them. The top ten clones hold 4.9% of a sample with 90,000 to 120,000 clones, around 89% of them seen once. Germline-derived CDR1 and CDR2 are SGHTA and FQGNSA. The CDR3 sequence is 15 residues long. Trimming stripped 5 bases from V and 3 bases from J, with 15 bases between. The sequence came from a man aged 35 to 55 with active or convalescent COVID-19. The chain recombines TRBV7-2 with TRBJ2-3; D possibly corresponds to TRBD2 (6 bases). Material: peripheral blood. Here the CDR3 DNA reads TGTGCCAGCAGCCCCCGCGGGGCTGCGACAGATACGCAGTATTTT. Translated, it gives CASSPRGAATDTQYF.